A single TCR beta chain is shown here with its context. The multiple sclerosis controls were treatment-naive patients, and their relapsing-remitting disease was stable or active. This entry belongs to a study of CD8 T cells in Susac syndrome. Random hexamers primed reverse transcription of about 0.45 to 1 ug RNA. Via MiXCR, TCRdb re-called the immunoSEQ multiplex PCR reads, giving one row per CDR3 protein. Altogether 200,000 to 250,000 distinct CDR3 sequences are present, 90% to 95% being singletons, with the ten largest covering around 0.072%. V was pared by 6 bases and J by 4 bases, with 21 bases between. The CDR3 is 16 amino acids. Germline V gene lookup returns CDR1 MNHEY and CDR2 SMNVEV (reference sequence).

The V gene is TRBV27, the J gene TRBJ1-2, with D possibly matching TRBD1 (5 bases). The sequence derives from a human donor with multiple sclerosis. Sequencing was done on a sample of CD4+ T cells from PBMCs. The CDR3 loop is CASSQVQGRHLYGYTF. DNA for the CDR3: TGTGCCAGCAGCCAAGTCCAGGGACGGCACCTCTATGGCTACACCTTC.